The present entry profiles one T cell receptor (beta chain) with its context. This sample was included in a study of Ad26.COV2.S vaccination and SARS-CoV-2 variants. As for treatment: around 19 received Ad26.COV2.S at low or high dose, single or two shots; about 5 received placebo; per-sample allocation not given. Day 63 after the first injection of vaccine or placebo was the sampling time. Produced via immunoSEQ multiplex PCR; TCRdb's table is partial and in-frame only. The sample contains about 680,000 clones, about 89% of which appear only once. V gave up 3 bases and J gave up 5 bases, with 8 bases separating them. The CDR3 covers 13 residues. Per the germline V gene, CDR1 is MNHEY and CDR2 is SMNVEV (reference sequence).

The chain links TRBV27 to TRBJ1-5; no reliable D call. Source: peripheral blood, taken in a trial of Ad26.COV2.S vaccine versus placebo. The TCR sequence derives from a person aged 18-65 years who received the Ad26.COV2.S COVID-19 vaccine or a placebo. CDR3 protein: CASSLGGYQPQHF. DNA for the CDR3: TGTGCCAGCAGTTTGGGCGGGTATCAGCCCCAGCATTTT.